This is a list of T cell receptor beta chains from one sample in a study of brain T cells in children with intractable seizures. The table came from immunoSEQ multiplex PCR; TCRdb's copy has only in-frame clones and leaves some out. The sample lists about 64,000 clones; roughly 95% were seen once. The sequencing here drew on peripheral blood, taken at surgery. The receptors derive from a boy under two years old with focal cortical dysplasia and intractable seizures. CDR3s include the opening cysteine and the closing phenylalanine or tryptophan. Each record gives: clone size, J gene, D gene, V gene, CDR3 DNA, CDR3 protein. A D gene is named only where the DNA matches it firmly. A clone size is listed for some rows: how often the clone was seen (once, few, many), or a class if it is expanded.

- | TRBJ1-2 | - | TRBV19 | TGTGCCAGTAGTCCCGGACTCTTTCGAGCCACCTTC | CASSPGLFRATF
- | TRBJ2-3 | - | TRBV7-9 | TGTGCCAGCAGCCTCGGGGGCACAGATACGCAGTATTTT | CASSLGGTDTQYF
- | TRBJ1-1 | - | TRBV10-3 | TGTGCCATCAGTGACCGTCTGCGCACTGAAGCTTTCTTT | CAISDRLRTEAFF
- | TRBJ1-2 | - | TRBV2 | TGTGCCAGCAGTTTCATGTCAGACTACTATGGCTACACCTTC | CASSFMSDYYGYTF
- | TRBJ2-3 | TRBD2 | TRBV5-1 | TGCGCCAGCAGCTTGGAGCCTAGCGGGGACCCAGATACGCAGTATTTT | CASSLEPSGDPDTQYF
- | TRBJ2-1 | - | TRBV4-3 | TGCGCCAGCAGCCAAGATAGGGCCCCTGCAAATGAGCAGTTCTTC | CASSQDRAPANEQFF
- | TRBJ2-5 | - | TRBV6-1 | TGTGCCAGCAGTGACCCGGGAAGGGGGCCGGGGGACTTC | CASSDPGRGPGDF
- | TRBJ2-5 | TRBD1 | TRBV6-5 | TGTGCCAGCACGACGACAGGGCGAGAGACCCAGTACTTC | CASTTTGRETQYF
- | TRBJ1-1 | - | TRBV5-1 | TGCGCCAGCAGCTTGGTCCTGGGGAACACTGAAGCTTTCTTT | CASSLVLGNTEAFF
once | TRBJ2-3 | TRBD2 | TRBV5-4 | TGTGCCAGCAGCTTGGAAATAGCGGGGGGGCCGAATACGCAGTATTTT | CASSLEIAGGPNTQYF